The next 28 T cell receptor beta chains were all read from a single sample in a study of blood T cell dynamics during melanoma immunotherapy. Noted time point: week 3, after first cycle of checkpoint inhibitor. Method: immunoSEQ multiplex PCR; TCRdb's copy keeps in-frame clones and lacks some. This sample has about 6,000 clones, with around three quarters found just once. The sample was blood, taken from a patient treated with checkpoint blockade. These receptors were collected from a human donor with melanoma.

The rearrangement joins TRBV4-2 to TRBJ2-2, with D maybe TRBD1 (7 bases). V was cut by 5 bases and J by 3 bases, with 13 bases left in between. Germline V gives CDR1 LGHNA, CDR2 YNFKEQ. The CDR3 extends over 15 amino acids. CDR3 sequence reads: CASSFRGADTGELFF. CDR3 coding DNA: TGTGCCAGCAGCTTCAGGGGGGCCGACACCGGGGAGCTGTTTTTT.

V and J are TRBV2 and TRBJ2-1; TRBD2 matches 12 bases. V lost 6 bases, J lost 8 bases, and 11 bases stayed unmatched. The CDR3 is made up of 16 amino acids. Germline CDR1 and CDR2: SNHLY and FYNNEI. The CDR3 DNA reads as TGTGCCAGCAGCGCCCGCCTAGCGGGGGGGGGTGATGAGCAGTTCTTC. This sequence encodes CASSARLAGGGDEQFF.

The chain carries TRBV6-1 and TRBJ1-2; possibly TRBD1 for D (5 bases). CDR3 size: 18 residues. Germline-derived CDR1 and CDR2 are MNHNS and SASEGT. Deletions cut 3 bases from V and 2 bases from J, with 22 bases between. CDR3 coding DNA: TGTGCCAGCAGTGATGGGGAGACAGTGTTTACCGAGAACTATGGCTACACCTTC. Translated, it gives CASSDGETVFTENYGYTF.

The J gene is TRBJ1-1, the V gene TRBV6-6; D not certain. The CDR3 consists of 14 residues. CDR1 MNHNY and CDR2 SVGAGI come from the germline V gene (reference sequence). The germline V and J ends were trimmed by 2 bases and 2 bases, with 9 bases remaining between them. CDR3 DNA sequence: TGTGCCAGCAGTTACGAGTTGGCAAACACTGAAGCTTTCTTT. It codes for CASSYELANTEAFF.

The chain uses TRBV15 and TRBJ1-3, with a tentative D call TRBD1 (6 bases). This CDR3 has 15 amino acids. CDR1 and CDR2 from the germline V gene are LNHNV and YYDKDF (reference sequence). V shed 1 base and J shed 4 bases, with 11 bases lying between them. In DNA form, the CDR3 reads TGTGCCACCAGCAGAGGGGCAGGGGTAGGAAACACCATATATTTT. Translated: CATSRGAGVGNTIYF.

This chain joins TRBV5-6 and TRBJ1-2, with D unresolved. V lost 5 bases to trimming and J lost 3 bases, with 11 bases between them. The germline V gene encodes CDR1 SGHDT and CDR2 YYEEEE. CDR3 length equals 13 residues. The CDR3 DNA reads TGTGCCAGCAGTGGAGGGTATTACTATGGCTACACCTTC. This sequence encodes CASSGGYYYGYTF.

The rearrangement uses TRBV5-1 and TRBJ2-3; no clear D gene. From germline, CDR1 is SGHRS and CDR2 YFSETQ. There are 13 residues in the CDR3. V gave up 4 bases and J gave up 0 bases, with 6 bases separating them. CDR3 in DNA: TGCGCCAGCAGCGATGGTAGCACAGATACGCAGTATTTT. It is translated as CASSDGSTDTQYF.

This chain uses TRBV7-2 with TRBJ1-5; no reliable D call. This CDR3 contains 13 residues. Between the trimmed V and J ends, which lost 1 base and 4 bases, there was a span of 5 bases. Germline loops: CDR1 SGHTA, CDR2 FQGNSA. The CDR3 sequence is CASSLEQNQPQHF. The CDR3 DNA sequence: TGTGCCAGCAGCTTAGAGCAAAATCAGCCCCAGCATTTT.

V and J are TRBV29-1 and TRBJ2-5; 12 positions match TRBD1. The junction had 15 bases not matched to a gene; V was cut back by 7 bases and J by 3 bases. The CDR3 consists of 17 residues. Germline CDR1 and CDR2: SQVTM and ANQGSEA. CDR3 loop: CSANGGTGGDLEETQYF. The DNA of the CDR3 is TGCAGCGCAAATGGGGGGACAGGGGGCGATTTAGAAGAGACCCAGTACTTC.

The chain joins TRBV4-1 to TRBJ2-2, with TRBD1 matching 9 bases. Germline assignment: CDR1 MGHRA and CDR2 YSYEKL. There are 19 residues in the CDR3. V lost 3 bases, J lost 3 bases, and 14 bases stayed unmatched. DNA for the CDR3: TGCGCCAGCAGCCATCTCGGGACAGGGCTACTGGGAGACACCGGGGAGCTGTTTTTT. Its protein is CASSHLGTGLLGDTGELFF.

The chain recombines TRBV19 with TRBJ2-3, with 8 nucleotides matching TRBD1. Germline CDR1 reads LNHDA; CDR2 reads SQIVND (reference sequence). Trimming took 7 bases from V and 7 from J; bases not matched to a gene: 13. CDR3 length: 15 residues. CDR3 DNA: TGTGCCAGTACCCGAGACAGGGGCCTACAAAATACGCAGTATTTT. The encoded protein is CASTRDRGLQNTQYF.

The chain combines TRBV7-6 with TRBJ2-7; no reliable D call. Trimming removed 1 base from V and 3 bases from J, with 4 bases in between. Germline V gene lookup returns CDR1 SGHVS and CDR2 FNYEAQ. This CDR3 is built from 12 residues. The CDR3 nucleotides read TGTGCCAGCAGCTTAGGGTACTACGAGCAGTACTTC. Protein: CASSLGYYEQYF.

The chain has TRBV19 and TRBJ1-5; possibly TRBD1 for D (5 bases). V was trimmed by 3 bases and J by 0 bases, leaving 9 bases between them. This CDR3 is built from 15 residues. From germline, CDR1 is LNHDA and CDR2 SQIVND (reference sequence). The CDR3 sequence is CASSIGHASNQPQHF. In nucleotides, the CDR3 is TGTGCCAGTAGTATCGGACACGCTAGCAATCAGCCCCAGCATTTT. The full variable domain, completed using reference TRBV19 and TRBJ1-5, is DGGITQSPKYLFRKEGQNVTLSCEQNLNHDAMYWYRQDPGQGLRLIYYSQIVNDFQKGDIAEGYSVSREKKESFPLTVTSAQKNPTAFYLCASSIGHASNQPQHFGDGTRLSIL.

There are a few counts of this clone. The genes are TRBV18 and TRBJ1-1, with TRBD1 as a possible D gene (6 bases). Trimming took off 3 bases at V and 2 bases at J, with 13 bases between the two ends. The CDR3 spans 15 residues. Looked up from germline, CDR1 is KGHSH and CDR2 is LQKENI. DNA of the CDR3: TGTGCCAGCTCACCGGGGGACACTCTTAACACTGAAGCTTTCTTT. Translated: CASSPGDTLNTEAFF. Complete variable domain (other parts from reference TRBV18 and TRBJ1-1): NAGVMQNPRHLVRRRGQEARLRCSPMKGHSHVYWYRQLPEEGLKFMVYLQKENIIDESGMPKERFSAEFPKEGPSILRIQQVVRGDSAAYFCASSPGDTLNTEAFFGQGTRLTVV.

V gene TRBV27 combines with J gene TRBJ2-5, with TRBD1 matching over 7 bases. J lost 4 bases, V lost 6 bases, and 14 bases had no gene match. The CDR3 length is 16 residues. The germline gives CDR1 MNHEY, CDR2 SMNVEV (reference sequence). The CDR3 loop reads CASRGYRGDKGETQYF. CDR3 nucleotide sequence: TGTGCCAGCAGAGGGTACAGGGGAGATAAGGGAGAGACCCAGTACTTC.

V is TRBV6-5 and J is TRBJ2-4; D gene unclear. Deletions cut 2 bases from V and 0 bases from J, with 5 bases between. Germline CDR1 reads MNHEY; CDR2 reads SVGAGI. The CDR3 is made up of 14 amino acids. The CDR3 loop reads CASSYREAKNIQYF. In DNA, the CDR3 is TGTGCCAGCAGTTACAGGGAAGCCAAAAACATTCAGTACTTC.

The gene calls are TRBV18 and TRBJ2-1, with D maybe TRBD2 (5 bases). This CDR3 spans 18 amino acids. Germline CDR1 and CDR2: KGHSH and LQKENI. Trimming took off 4 bases at V and 0 bases at J, with 19 bases between the two ends. CDR3 bases: TGTGCCAGCTCACTCGGACTCACCGGGGTAAGCTCCTACAATGAGCAGTTCTTC. Translation gives CASSLGLTGVSSYNEQFF.

This clone showed up just once. The rearrangement links TRBV19 to TRBJ1-5; a possible D gene is TRBD1 (5 bases). This CDR3 comprises 15 residues. Per the germline V gene, CDR1 is LNHDA and CDR2 is SQIVND (reference sequence). Trimming took off 6 bases at V and 0 bases at J, with 12 bases between the two ends. CDR3 region: CASRGDLYSNQPQHF. The DNA for the CDR3 is TGTGCCAGTAGAGGGGACCTGTATAGCAATCAGCCCCAGCATTTT.

This clone was recorded once. The CDR3 protein is CASRAGTASYGYTF. For the CDR3, the DNA is TGTGCCAGCAGGGCCGGGACGGCTTCCTATGGCTACACCTTC. The chain recombines TRBV6-1 with TRBJ1-2, with D possibly being TRBD1 (5 bases). Germline V gene sequence: CDR1 MNHNS, CDR2 SASEGT. Trimming pared 6 bases from V and 4 bases from J, leaving 15 bases between. This CDR3 contains 14 residues.

This clone is large by share. The chain joins TRBV11-2 to TRBJ1-1; D is undetermined. With 1 base removed from V and 3 bases from J, the gap between germline ends came to 15 bases. Germline CDR1 reads SGHAT; CDR2 reads FQNNGV. This CDR3 contains 16 residues. The CDR3 is CASSLVGLQWDTEAFF. The CDR3 DNA reads as TGTGCCAGCAGCTTAGTGGGGTTGCAGTGGGACACTGAAGCTTTCTTT.

The CDR3 spells CASSDSGGANEQFF. The CDR3 region has the DNA TGCGCCAGCAGTGATAGCGGGGGGGCAAATGAGCAGTTCTTC. The chain has TRBV10-2 and TRBJ2-1; 11 bases agree with TRBD2. This CDR3 region has 14 residues. CDR1 is WSHSY, CDR2 SAAADI, per germline. V shed 3 bases and J 7 bases; nucleotides not matched to a gene: 2.

The chain links TRBV19 to TRBJ1-5; D is ambiguous. Germline lookup yields CDR1 LNHDA and CDR2 SQIVND (reference sequence). The CDR3 has 12 amino acids. V was cut by 3 bases and J by 1 base, with 1 base left in between. The CDR3 loop reads CASSMSNQPQHF. CDR3 in DNA: TGTGCCAGTAGTATGAGCAATCAGCCCCAGCATTTT.

The chain uses TRBV2 and TRBJ1-1, with D unclear. V gave up 9 bases and J gave up 0 bases, with 11 bases separating them. From germline, CDR1 is SNHLY and CDR2 FYNNEI. CDR3 size: 13 residues. The CDR3 sequence: CARASEMNTEAFF. In DNA form, the CDR3 reads TGTGCCAGAGCTTCCGAGATGAACACTGAAGCTTTCTTT.

The rearrangement joins TRBV29-1 to TRBJ2-2; D is unresolved. V lost 4 bases, J lost 0 bases, and 12 bases lay in between. The length of the CDR3 is 15 residues. Germline V gene data show CDR1 as SQVTM and CDR2 as ANQGSEA. CDR3 coding DNA: TGCAGCGTTGGGTCCGGCACGTCGAACACCGGGGAGCTGTTTTTT. Translated: CSVGSGTSNTGELFF.

The rearrangement joins TRBV5-1 to TRBJ1-2; a weak D match, TRBD1 (5 bases). The CDR3 extends over 13 amino acids. The V gene's germline CDR1 is SGHRS and CDR2 YFSETQ. V was shortened by 4 bases and J by 7 bases, with 14 bases between the two germline ends. The CDR3 here is CASSTGLGPGYTF. The CDR3 DNA sequence: TGCGCCAGCAGCACGGGGCTGGGGCCTGGCTACACCTTC.

This chain uses TRBV27 with TRBJ2-3, with D perhaps matching TRBD1 (5 bases). CDR3 length equals 15 residues. The germline CDR1 and CDR2 sequences are MNHEY and SMNVEV (reference sequence). Between the trimmed V and J ends, which lost 2 bases and 1 base, there was a span of 10 bases. The CDR3 DNA reads TGTGCCAGCAGTTTACGGGCCAGGGGCACAGATACGCAGTATTTT. Protein product: CASSLRARGTDTQYF.

The J gene is TRBJ1-5, the V gene TRBV2; no definite D call. V dropped 7 bases and J dropped 0 bases, with 10 bases sitting between them. CDR3 length: 14 amino acids. Germline CDR1 SNHLY, CDR2 FYNNEI. In DNA form, the CDR3 reads TGTGCCAGCACCGGGCCAGCTAGCAATCAGCCCCAGCATTTT. Translation: CASTGPASNQPQHF. Full variable domain (remainder filled in from reference TRBV2 and TRBJ1-5): EPEVTQTPSHQVTQMGQEVILRCVPISNHLYFYWYRQILGQKVEFLVSFYNNEISEKSEIFDDQFSVERPDGSNFTLKIRSTKLEDSAMYFCASTGPASNQPQHFGDGTRLSIL.

CDR3 coding DNA: TGTGCCAGCAGCCTTAGCGTTTACGAGCAGTACTTC. Translation: CASSLSVYEQYF. This chain links TRBV11-2 with TRBJ2-7; a possible D gene is TRBD2 (5 bases). The V end was cut by 5 bases, the J end by 4 bases, with 9 bases between. This CDR3 contains 12 residues. The V gene's germline CDR1 is SGHAT and CDR2 FQNNGV.